This T cell receptor beta chain was identified during a study of control samples from healthy donors and cancer patients. The protocol was immunoSEQ multiplex PCR, while the TCRdb copy is restricted to in-frame clones and leaves out a portion. The table includes fewer than 60,000 clones, 85% to 95% detected once. The receptor comes from a man aged 25-40 years in good health. The source material was blood.

CDR3 DNA sequence: TGTGCCAGCAGTACAGACCATGCCGGGGAGCTGTTTTTT. Translating it yields CASSTDHAGELFF. The chain joins TRBV6-5 to TRBJ2-2; no firm D call. Trimming took off 5 bases at V and 6 bases at J, with 10 bases between the two ends. CDR1 MNHEY and CDR2 SVGAGI come from the germline V gene. The length of the CDR3 is 13 residues.